This T cell receptor (beta chain) was recovered during a study of shared clonotypes between healthy human individuals. Notes on the study in general: The researchers took only blood, and tissue repertoires probably look different.

As regards this clone: The target antigen is unknown.

About 30,000 T cell genomes (approximately 0.2 ug DNA) went into each sorted-subset replicate. TCRdb keeps only in-frame clones here, not all; method: immunoSEQ multiplex PCR. Here the sample spans about 2.1 million clones, 80% to 95% being singletons. Positively selected for CCR7, the CD45RO-negative cells used as naive CD8 cells excluded terminally differentiated effector memory CD45RA+ cells. Among the donors, all were Caucasian adults who lived in Nashville, Tennessee. The CDR3 has 16 amino acids. Germline V CDR1 and CDR2: SGHVS, FNYEAQ. V lost 0 bases and J 4 bases, leaving 12 bases between the germline ends.

This receptor was obtained from a man younger than 30 in good health. Some clones in this sample may be carry-over from other donors' samples. Material: naive CD8+ T cells from PBMCs. The genes are TRBV7-6 and TRBJ2-2; possibly TRBD2 for D (6 bases). The CDR3 bases are TGTGCCAGCAGCTTAGCAAGGGGACTGTTCACCGGGGAGCTGTTTTTT. It translates to CASSLARGLFTGELFF.